This T cell receptor (beta chain) was sequenced in a study of cytomegalovirus exposure and HLA in healthy donors. Trimming cost V 2 bases and J 4 bases, with 8 bases left between them. Germline CDR1 GTSNPN, CDR2 SVGIG (reference sequence). The CDR3 loop spans 12 amino acids. Researchers ran the PCR with 60 Vbeta and 13 Jbeta primers. The table came from immunoSEQ multiplex PCR; TCRdb's copy has only in-frame clones and leaves some out. This table has about 190,000 clones, roughly 75% appearing once. General study results and limits: About 90% or about 30% of the time was how often most TCR beta V segments were productive, according to an earlier analysis.

This clone was picked up one time. Antigen specificity is unknown. The source of this sequence is a man aged 25 to 45 in good health and CMV-seropositive. The sample taken for sequencing was PBMCs. This chain connects TRBV30 to TRBJ2-5; D not certain. CDR3 residues: CAWSSPGETQYF. DNA of the CDR3: TGTGCCTGGAGTTCGCCGGGAGAGACCCAGTACTTC.